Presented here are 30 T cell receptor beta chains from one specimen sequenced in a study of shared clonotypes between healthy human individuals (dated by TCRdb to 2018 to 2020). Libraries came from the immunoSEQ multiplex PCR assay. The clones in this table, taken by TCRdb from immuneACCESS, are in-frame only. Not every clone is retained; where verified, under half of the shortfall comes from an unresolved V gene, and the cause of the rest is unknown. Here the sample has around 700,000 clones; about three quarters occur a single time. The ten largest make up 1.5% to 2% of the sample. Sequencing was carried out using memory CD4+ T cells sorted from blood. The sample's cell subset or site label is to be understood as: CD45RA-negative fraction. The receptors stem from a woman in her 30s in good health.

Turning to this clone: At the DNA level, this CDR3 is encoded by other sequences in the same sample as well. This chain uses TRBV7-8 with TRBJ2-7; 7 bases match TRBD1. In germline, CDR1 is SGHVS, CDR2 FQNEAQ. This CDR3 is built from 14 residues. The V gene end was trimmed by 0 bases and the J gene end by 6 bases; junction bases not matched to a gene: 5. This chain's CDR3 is CASSLASRGREQYF. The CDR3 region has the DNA TGTGCCAGCAGCTTAGCGAGTAGGGGGCGCGAGCAGTACTTC.

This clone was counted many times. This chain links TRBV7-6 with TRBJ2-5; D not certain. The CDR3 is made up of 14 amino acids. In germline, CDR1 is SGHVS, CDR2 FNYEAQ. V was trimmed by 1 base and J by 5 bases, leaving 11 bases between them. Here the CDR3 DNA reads TGTGCCAGCAGCTTAGGTAGTGGGCACGAGACCCAGTACTTC. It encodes CASSLGSGHETQYF.

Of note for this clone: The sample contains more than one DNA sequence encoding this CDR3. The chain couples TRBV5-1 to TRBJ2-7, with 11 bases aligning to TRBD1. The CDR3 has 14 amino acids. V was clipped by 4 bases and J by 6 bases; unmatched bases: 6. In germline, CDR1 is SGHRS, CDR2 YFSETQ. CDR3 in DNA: TGCGCCAGCAGCCTCGGGACAGGGGGTCTCGAGCAGTACTTC. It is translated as CASSLGTGGLEQYF.

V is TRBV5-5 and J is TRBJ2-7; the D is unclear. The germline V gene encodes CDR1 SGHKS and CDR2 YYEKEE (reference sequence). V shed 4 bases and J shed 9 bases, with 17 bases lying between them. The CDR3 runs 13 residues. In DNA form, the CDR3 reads TGTGCCAGCAGCCCTCGTCAGTATGGGCGGCAGTACTTC. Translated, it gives CASSPRQYGRQYF.

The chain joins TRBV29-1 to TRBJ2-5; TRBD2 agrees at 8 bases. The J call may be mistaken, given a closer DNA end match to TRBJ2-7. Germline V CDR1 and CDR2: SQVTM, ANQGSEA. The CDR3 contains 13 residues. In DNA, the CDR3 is TGCAGCGTTGGGACTAGCTCTTCCTACGAGCAGTACTTC. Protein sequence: CSVGTSSSYEQYF.

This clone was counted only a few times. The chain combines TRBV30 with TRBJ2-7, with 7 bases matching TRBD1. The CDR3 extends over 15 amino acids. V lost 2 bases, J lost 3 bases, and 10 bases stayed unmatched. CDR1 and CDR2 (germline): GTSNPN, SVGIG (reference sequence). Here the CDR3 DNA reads TGTGCCTGGAGTTCCTCCCCGGCAGGGGGCTACGAGCAGTACTTC. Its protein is CAWSSSPAGGYEQYF.

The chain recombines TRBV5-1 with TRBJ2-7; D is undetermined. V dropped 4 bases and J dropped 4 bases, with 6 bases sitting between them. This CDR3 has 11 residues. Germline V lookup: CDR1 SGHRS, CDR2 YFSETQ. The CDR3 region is CASSQIYEQYF. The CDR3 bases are TGCGCCAGCAGCCAAATATACGAGCAGTACTTC.

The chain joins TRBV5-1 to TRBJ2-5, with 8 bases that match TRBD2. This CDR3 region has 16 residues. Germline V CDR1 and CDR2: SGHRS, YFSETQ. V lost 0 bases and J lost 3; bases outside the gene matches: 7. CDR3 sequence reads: CASSLVAGLGEETQYF. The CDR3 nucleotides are TGCGCCAGCAGCTTGGTGGCGGGACTAGGCGAAGAGACCCAGTACTTC.

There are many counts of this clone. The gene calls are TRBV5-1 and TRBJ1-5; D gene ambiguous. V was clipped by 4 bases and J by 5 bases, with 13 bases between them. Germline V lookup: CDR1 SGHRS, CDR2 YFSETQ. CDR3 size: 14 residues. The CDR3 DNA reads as TGCGCCAGCAGCGCCGGGAGTGGAGATCAGCCCCAGCATTTT. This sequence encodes CASSAGSGDQPQHF.

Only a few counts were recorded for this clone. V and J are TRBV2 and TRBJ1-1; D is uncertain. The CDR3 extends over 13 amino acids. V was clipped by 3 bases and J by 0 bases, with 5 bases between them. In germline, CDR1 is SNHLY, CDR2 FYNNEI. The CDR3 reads CASSEDVNTEAFF. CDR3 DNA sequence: TGTGCCAGCAGTGAGGATGTGAACACTGAAGCTTTCTTT. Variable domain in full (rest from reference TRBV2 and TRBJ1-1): EPEVTQTPSHQVTQMGQEVILRCVPISNHLYFYWYRQILGQKVEFLVSFYNNEISEKSEIFDDQFSVERPDGSNFTLKIRSTKLEDSAMYFCASSEDVNTEAFFGQGTRLTVV.

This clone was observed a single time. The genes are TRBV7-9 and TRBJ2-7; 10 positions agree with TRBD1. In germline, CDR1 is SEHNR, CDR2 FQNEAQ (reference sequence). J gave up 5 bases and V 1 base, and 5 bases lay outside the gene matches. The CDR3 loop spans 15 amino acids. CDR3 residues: CASSLVGQGLDEQYF. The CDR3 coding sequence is TGTGCCAGCAGCTTAGTGGGACAGGGGTTGGACGAGCAGTACTTC. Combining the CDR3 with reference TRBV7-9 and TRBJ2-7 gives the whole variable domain DTGVSQNPRHKITKRGQNVTFRCDPISEHNRLYWYRQTLGQGPEFLTYFQNEAQLEKSRLLSDRFSAERPKGSFSTLEIQRTEQGDSAMYLCASSLVGQGLDEQYFGPGTRLTVT.

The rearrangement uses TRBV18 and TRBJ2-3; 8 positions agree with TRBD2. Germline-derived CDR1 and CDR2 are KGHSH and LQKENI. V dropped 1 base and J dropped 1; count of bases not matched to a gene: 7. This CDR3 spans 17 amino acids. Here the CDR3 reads CASSPQEAGAGTDTQYF. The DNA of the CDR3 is TGTGCCAGCTCACCACAAGAAGCGGGAGCGGGCACAGATACGCAGTATTTT. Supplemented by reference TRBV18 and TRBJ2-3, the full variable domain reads NAGVMQNPRHLVRRRGQEARLRCSPMKGHSHVYWYRQLPEEGLKFMVYLQKENIIDESGMPKERFSAEFPKEGPSILRIQQVVRGDSAAYFCASSPQEAGAGTDTQYFGPGTRLTVL.

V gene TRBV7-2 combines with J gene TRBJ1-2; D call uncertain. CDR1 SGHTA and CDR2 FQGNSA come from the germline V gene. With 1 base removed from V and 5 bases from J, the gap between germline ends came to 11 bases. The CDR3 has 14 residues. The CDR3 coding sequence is TGTGCCAGCAGCTTAGACCCCAGCTTTTATGGCTACACCTTC. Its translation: CASSLDPSFYGYTF.

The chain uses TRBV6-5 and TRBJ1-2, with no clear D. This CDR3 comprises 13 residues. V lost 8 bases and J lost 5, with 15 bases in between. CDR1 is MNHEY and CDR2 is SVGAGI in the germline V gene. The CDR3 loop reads CASGDSATYGYTF. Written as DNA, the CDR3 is TGTGCCAGCGGCGATTCCGCCACTTATGGCTACACCTTC.

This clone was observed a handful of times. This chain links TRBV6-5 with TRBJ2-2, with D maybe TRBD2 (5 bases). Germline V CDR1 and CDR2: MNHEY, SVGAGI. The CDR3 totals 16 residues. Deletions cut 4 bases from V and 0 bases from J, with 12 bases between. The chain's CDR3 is CASSFNSEPNTGELFF. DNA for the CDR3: TGTGCCAGCAGTTTCAATAGCGAACCGAACACCGGGGAGCTGTTTTTT.

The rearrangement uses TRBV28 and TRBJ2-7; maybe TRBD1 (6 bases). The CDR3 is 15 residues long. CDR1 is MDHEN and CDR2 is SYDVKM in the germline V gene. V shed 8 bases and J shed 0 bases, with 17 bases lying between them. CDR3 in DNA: TGTGCCAGCTCTTCTCCAGCAGGGGTCTCCTACGAGCAGTACTTC. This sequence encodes CASSSPAGVSYEQYF. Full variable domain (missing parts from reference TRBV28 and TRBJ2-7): DVKVTQSSRYLVKRTGEKVFLECVQDMDHENMFWYRQDPGLGLRLIYFSYDVKMKEKGDIPEGYSVSREKKERFSLILESASTNQTSMYLCASSSPAGVSYEQYFGPGTRLTVT.

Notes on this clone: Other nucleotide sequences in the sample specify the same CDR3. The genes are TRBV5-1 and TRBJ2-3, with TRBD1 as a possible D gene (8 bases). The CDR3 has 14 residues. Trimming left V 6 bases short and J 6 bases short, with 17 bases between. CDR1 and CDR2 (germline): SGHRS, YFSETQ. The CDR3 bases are TGCGCCAGCAAAGGACAGGGAGGGACCGATACGCAGTATTTT. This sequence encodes CASKGQGGTDTQYF.

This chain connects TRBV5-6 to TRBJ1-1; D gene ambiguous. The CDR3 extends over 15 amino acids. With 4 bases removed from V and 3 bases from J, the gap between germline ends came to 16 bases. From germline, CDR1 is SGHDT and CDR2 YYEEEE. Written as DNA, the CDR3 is TGTGCCAGCAGCCTGCGGGTCCCTCGGGACACTGAAGCTTTCTTT. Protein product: CASSLRVPRDTEAFF. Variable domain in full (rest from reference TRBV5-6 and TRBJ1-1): DAGVTQSPTHLIKTRGQQVTLRCSPKSGHDTVSWYQQALGQGPQFIFQYYEEEERQRGNFPDRFSGHQFPNYSSELNVNALLLGDSALYLCASSLRVPRDTEAFFGQGTRLTVV.

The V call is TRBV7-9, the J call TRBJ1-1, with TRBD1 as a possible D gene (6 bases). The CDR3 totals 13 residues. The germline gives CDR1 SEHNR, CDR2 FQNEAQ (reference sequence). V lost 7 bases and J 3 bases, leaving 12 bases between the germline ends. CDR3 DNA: TGTGCCAGCACCACGACAGGAGACACTGAAGCTTTCTTT. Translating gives CASTTTGDTEAFF.

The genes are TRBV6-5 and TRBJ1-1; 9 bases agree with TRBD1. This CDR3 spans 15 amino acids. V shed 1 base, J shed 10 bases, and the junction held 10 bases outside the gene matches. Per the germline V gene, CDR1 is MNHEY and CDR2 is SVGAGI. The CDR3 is CASSYYPDRGKRAFF. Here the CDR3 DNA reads TGTGCCAGCAGTTACTATCCAGACAGGGGGAAGAGAGCTTTCTTT.

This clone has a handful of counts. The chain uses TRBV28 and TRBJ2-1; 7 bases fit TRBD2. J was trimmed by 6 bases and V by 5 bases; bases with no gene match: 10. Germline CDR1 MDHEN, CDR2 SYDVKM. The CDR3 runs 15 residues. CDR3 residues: CASSGRLAPSNEQFF. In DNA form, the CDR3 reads TGTGCCAGCAGTGGAAGACTAGCACCGTCCAATGAGCAGTTCTTC. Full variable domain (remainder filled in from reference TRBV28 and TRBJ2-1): DVKVTQSSRYLVKRTGEKVFLECVQDMDHENMFWYRQDPGLGLRLIYFSYDVKMKEKGDIPEGYSVSREKKERFSLILESASTNQTSMYLCASSGRLAPSNEQFFGPGTRLTVL.

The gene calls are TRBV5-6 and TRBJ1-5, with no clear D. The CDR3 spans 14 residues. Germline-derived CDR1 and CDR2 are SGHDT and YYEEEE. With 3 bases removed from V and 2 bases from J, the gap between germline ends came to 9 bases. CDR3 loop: CASSSYGGNQPQHF. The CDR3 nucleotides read TGTGCCAGCAGCTCCTACGGGGGCAATCAGCCCCAGCATTTT.

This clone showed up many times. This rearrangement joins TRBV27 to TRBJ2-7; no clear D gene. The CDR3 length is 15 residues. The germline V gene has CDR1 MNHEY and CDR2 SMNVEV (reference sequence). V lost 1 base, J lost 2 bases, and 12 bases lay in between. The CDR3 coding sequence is TGTGCCAGCAGTTTATTTTTCAAGACCACCTACGAGCAGTACTTC. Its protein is CASSLFFKTTYEQYF.

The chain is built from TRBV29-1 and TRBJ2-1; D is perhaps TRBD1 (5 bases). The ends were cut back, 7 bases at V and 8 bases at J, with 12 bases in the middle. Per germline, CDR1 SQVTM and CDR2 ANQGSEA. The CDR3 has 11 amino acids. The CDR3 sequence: CSAHRGHEQFF. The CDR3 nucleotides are TGCAGCGCCCATAGGGGCCATGAGCAGTTCTTC.

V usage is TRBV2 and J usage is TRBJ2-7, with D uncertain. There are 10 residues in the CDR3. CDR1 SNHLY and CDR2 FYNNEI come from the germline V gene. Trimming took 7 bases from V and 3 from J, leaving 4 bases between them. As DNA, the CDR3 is TGTGCCAGCAACAACTACGAGCAGTACTTC. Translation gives CASNNYEQYF.

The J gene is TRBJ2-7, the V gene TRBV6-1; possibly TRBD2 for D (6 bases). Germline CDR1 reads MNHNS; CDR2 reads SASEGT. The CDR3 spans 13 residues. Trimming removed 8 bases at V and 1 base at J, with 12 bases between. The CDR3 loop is CASLMGGSYEQYF. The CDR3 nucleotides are TGTGCCAGCTTGATGGGGGGTTCCTACGAGCAGTACTTC.

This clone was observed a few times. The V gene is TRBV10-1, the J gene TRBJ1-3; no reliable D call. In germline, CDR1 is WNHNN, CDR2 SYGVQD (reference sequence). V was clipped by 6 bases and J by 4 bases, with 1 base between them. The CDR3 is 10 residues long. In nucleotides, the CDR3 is TGCGCCAGCAGGGGAAACACCATATATTTT. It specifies CASRGNTIYF.

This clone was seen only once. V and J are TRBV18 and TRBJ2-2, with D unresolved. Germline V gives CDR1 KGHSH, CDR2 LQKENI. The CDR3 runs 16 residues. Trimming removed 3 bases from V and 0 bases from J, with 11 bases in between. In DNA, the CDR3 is TGTGCCAGCTCACCGTTGACAAATACGAACACCGGGGAGCTGTTTTTT. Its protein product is CASSPLTNTNTGELFF.

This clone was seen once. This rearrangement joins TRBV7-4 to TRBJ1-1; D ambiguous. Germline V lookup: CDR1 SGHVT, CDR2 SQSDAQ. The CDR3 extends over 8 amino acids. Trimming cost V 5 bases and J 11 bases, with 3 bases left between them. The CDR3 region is CASSNAFF. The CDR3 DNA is TGTGCCAGCAGCAACGCTTTCTTT.

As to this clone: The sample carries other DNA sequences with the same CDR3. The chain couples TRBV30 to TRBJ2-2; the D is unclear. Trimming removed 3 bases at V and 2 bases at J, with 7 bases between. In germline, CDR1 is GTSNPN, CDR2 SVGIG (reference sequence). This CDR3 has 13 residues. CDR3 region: CAWSFGNTGELFF. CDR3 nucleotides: TGTGCCTGGAGCTTCGGAAACACCGGGGAGCTGTTTTTT.